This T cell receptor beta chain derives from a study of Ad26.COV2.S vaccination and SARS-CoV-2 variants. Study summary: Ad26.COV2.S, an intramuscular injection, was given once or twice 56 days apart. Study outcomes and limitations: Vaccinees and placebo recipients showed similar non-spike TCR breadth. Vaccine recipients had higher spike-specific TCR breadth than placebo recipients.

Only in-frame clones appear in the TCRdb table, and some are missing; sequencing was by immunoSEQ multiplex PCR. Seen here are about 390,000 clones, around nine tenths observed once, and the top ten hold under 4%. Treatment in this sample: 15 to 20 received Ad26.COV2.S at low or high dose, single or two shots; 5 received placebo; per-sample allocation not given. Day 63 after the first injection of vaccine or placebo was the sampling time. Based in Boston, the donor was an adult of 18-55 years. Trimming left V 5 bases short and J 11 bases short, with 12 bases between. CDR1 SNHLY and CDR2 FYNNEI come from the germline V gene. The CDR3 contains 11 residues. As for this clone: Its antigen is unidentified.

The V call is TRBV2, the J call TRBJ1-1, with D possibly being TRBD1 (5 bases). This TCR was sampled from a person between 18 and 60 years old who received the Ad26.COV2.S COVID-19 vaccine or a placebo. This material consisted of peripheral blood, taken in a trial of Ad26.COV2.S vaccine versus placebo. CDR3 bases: TGTGCCAGCAGTTTGGACATGCTTGCTTTCTTT. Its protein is CASSLDMLAFF.